Each of the 21 T cell receptor beta chains below was sequenced from the same sample in a study of blood T cells in healthy people across ages. With a J-beta primer mix and a sample-barcoded 5' primer, a second PCR ran about 6 to 11 cycles. TCRdb itself ran the 5' RACE reads through MiXCR, one entry per CDR3 protein. The sample holds about 1.4 million distinct CDR3 sequences, 45% to 70% seen once. The sequenced material came from blood. The receptors shown here come from a man between 18 and 35 years old in good health.

This clonotype has only a few counts. The genes are TRBV10-3 and TRBJ2-3; D is unresolved. V was trimmed by 0 bases and J by 0 bases, leaving 10 bases between them. Germline V gives CDR1 ENHRY, CDR2 SYGVKD. This CDR3 contains 16 residues. DNA of the CDR3: TGTGCCATCAGTGAGTCTAACAGCGATAGCACAGATACGCAGTATTTT. Amino acids: CAISESNSDSTDTQYF.

There are a few counts of this clonotype. This chain links TRBV12-3 or TRBV12-4 with TRBJ2-7; perhaps D is TRBD1 or TRBD2 (5 bases each). V lost 6 bases to trimming and J lost 9 bases, with 24 bases between them. The CDR3 is 15 residues long. The CDR3 is CASRELGRGEFVQYF. CDR3 coding DNA: TGTGCCAGCAGAGAACTAGGTCGGGGCGAATTCGTGCAGTACTTC.

The chain joins TRBV6-1 to TRBJ2-3; D is ambiguous. Germline CDR1 MNHNS, CDR2 SASEGT. Trimming shortened V by 5 bases and J by 2 bases, and 11 bases separated the two germline ends. This CDR3 spans 14 amino acids. CDR3 DNA sequence: TGTGCCAGCAGTTGGCCCCACGACACAGATACGCAGTATTTT. Translation: CASSWPHDTDTQYF.

The chain carries TRBV29-1 and TRBJ2-1; TRBD2 might be the D (5 bases). The germline gives CDR1 SQVTM, CDR2 ANQGSEA. The V and J ends lost 2 bases and 0 bases respectively, with 17 bases between them. The CDR3 spans 17 residues. The CDR3 DNA follows: TGCAGCGTTGAAAGAGATGGACTCCCCAGCTCCTACAATGAGCAGTTCTTC. Translating it yields CSVERDGLPSSYNEQFF.

This chain joins TRBV6-2 or TRBV6-3 and TRBJ2-1; 7 bases fit TRBD1. Germline CDR1 is MNHEY and CDR2 is SVGEGT. The CDR3 runs to 18 residues. Trimming cost V 2 bases and J 6 bases; bases outside gene matches: 16. The CDR3 DNA follows: TGTGCCAGCAGTTACACCCGACAGGGAGAGATTATTACCAATGAGCAGTTCTTC. Translating it yields CASSYTRQGEIITNEQFF.

In its sample, this clonotype was seen a few times. The chain has TRBV9 and TRBJ2-3; D is perhaps TRBD2 (6 bases). The V gene's germline CDR1 is SGDLS and CDR2 YYNGEE. The CDR3 length is 14 residues. V lost 4 bases, J lost 5 bases, and 14 bases lay in between. The CDR3 DNA sequence: TGTGCCAGCAGCCCCGGGACCGGGAGAGATACGCAGTATTTT. Translation gives CASSPGTGRDTQYF. Full variable domain (outside the CDR3, taken from reference TRBV9 and TRBJ2-3): DSGVTQTPKHLITATGQRVTLRCSPRSGDLSVYWYQQSLDQGLQFLIQYYNGEERAKGNILERFSAQQFPDLHSELNLSSLELGDSALYFCASSPGTGRDTQYFGPGTRLTVL.

The V and J genes are TRBV20-1 and TRBJ2-7, with D possibly TRBD2 on 5 matching bases. The DNA end is a closer match to TRBJ2-5, so the J assignment may be wrong. From germline, CDR1 is DFQATT and CDR2 SNEGSKA (reference sequence). This CDR3 contains 13 residues. CDR3 sequence reads: CSAHSGGGETQYF. In DNA form, the CDR3 reads TGCAGTGCCCATTCGGGCGGCGGGGAGACCCAGTACTTC.

V and J are TRBV7-2 and TRBJ2-3, with D uncertain. V was shortened by 5 bases and J by 0 bases, with 12 bases between the two germline ends. This CDR3 has 15 amino acids. Per the germline V gene, CDR1 is SGHTA and CDR2 is FQGNSA. CDR3 sequence reads: CASSPPSESTDTQYF. CDR3 in DNA: TGTGCCAGCAGCCCTCCGTCAGAAAGCACAGATACGCAGTATTTT.

This clonotype was picked up a small number of times. The gene calls are TRBV5-1 and TRBJ2-1, with a weak D call TRBD2 (6 bases). V lost 5 bases and J lost 6, with 12 bases in between. The CDR3 has 13 amino acids. CDR1 is SGHRS and CDR2 is YFSETQ in the germline V gene. As DNA, the CDR3 is TGCGCCAGCAGGGAGGAGGGGTTCAATGAGCAGTTCTTC. Translation: CASREEGFNEQFF.

Only a few counts were recorded for this clonotype. The chain uses TRBV29-1 and TRBJ2-1; D remains ambiguous. V lost 7 bases and J lost 6, with 7 bases in between. Germline CDR1 and CDR2: SQVTM and ANQGSEA. This CDR3 contains 10 residues. The CDR3 DNA is TGCAGCGCAACCGTCAATGAGCAGTTCTTC. Translating gives CSATVNEQFF.

About this clonotype itself: The germline gene is not matched at one end of the junction; a read error may be the cause. This chain's CDR3 is CASAPYGSNEQFF. The CDR3 nucleotides read TGTGCCAGCGCACCATACGGGTCCAATGAGCAGTTCTTC. V is TRBV18 and J is TRBJ2-1; no reliable D call. Per germline, CDR1 KGHSH and CDR2 LQKENI. The CDR3 consists of 13 residues.

J is TRBJ2-1 and V is TRBV20-1; 13 bases map to TRBD2. From germline, CDR1 is DFQATT and CDR2 SNEGSKA (reference sequence). There are 15 residues in the CDR3. V trimming: 3 bases; J trimming: 8 bases; junction bases outside the gene matches: 7. CDR3 DNA sequence: TGCAGTGCTAGCTTGAGACTAGCGGGGGGCGATGAGCAGTTCTTC. Translation: CSASLRLAGGDEQFF.

The chain uses TRBV25-1 and TRBJ1-6; D gene unclear. V lost 4 bases, J lost 0 bases, and 7 bases lay in between. The CDR3 totals 15 residues. Germline lookup yields CDR1 MGHDK and CDR2 SYGVNS. Here the CDR3 reads CASSVESSYNSPLHF. CDR3 nucleotides: TGTGCCAGCAGTGTAGAGAGCTCCTATAATTCACCCCTCCACTTT.

The V and J genes are TRBV29-1 and TRBJ1-1, with D possibly TRBD1 on 6 matching bases. The V gene lost 3 bases and the J gene lost 3 bases, with 14 bases spanning the gap. This CDR3 is built from 14 residues. Germline CDR1 and CDR2: SQVTM and ANQGSEA. The CDR3 loop is CSVENRDIYTEAFF. The CDR3 DNA follows: TGCAGCGTTGAGAATCGGGACATCTACACTGAAGCTTTCTTT.

The rearrangement links TRBV20-1 to TRBJ2-3; D is unclear. The V gene lost 1 base and the J gene lost 3 bases, with 8 bases spanning the gap. Per the germline V gene, CDR1 is DFQATT and CDR2 is SNEGSKA (reference sequence). This CDR3 has 13 amino acids. The CDR3 spells CSARGVKTDTQYF. CDR3 sequence (DNA): TGCAGTGCTAGAGGGGTTAAAACAGATACGCAGTATTTT.

This clonotype has a handful of counts. The gene calls are TRBV4-1 and TRBJ2-7; no clear D. Germline V gene sequence: CDR1 MGHRA, CDR2 YSYEKL. This CDR3 spans 17 amino acids. Between the trimmed V and J ends, which lost 3 bases and 0 bases, there was a span of 18 bases. For the CDR3, the DNA is TGCGCCAGCAGCCAGGACCCTAGGCAGCGACACTCCTACGAGCAGTACTTC. The encoded protein is CASSQDPRQRHSYEQYF.

DNA of the CDR3: TGCAGCGTTCGGCAGGGGGCGGTCTACAATGAGCAGTTCTTC. This encodes CSVRQGAVYNEQFF. The J gene is TRBJ2-1, the V gene TRBV29-1, with TRBD1 identical over 8 bases. J gave up 3 bases and V 5 bases, and 6 bases lay outside the gene matches. CDR1 and CDR2 (germline): SQVTM, ANQGSEA. The CDR3 has 14 residues.

The chain has TRBV9 and TRBJ2-3; 12 nucleotides align to TRBD2. J lost 12 bases, V lost 1 base, and 3 bases had no gene match. The CDR3 runs to 13 residues. Germline V gives CDR1 SGDLS, CDR2 YYNGEE. The CDR3 sequence is CASSVLAGGLQYF. The CDR3 bases are TGTGCCAGCAGCGTACTAGCGGGAGGGCTCCAGTATTTT.

This sequence joins TRBV6-1 and TRBJ1-2; D remains unclear. From germline, CDR1 is MNHNS and CDR2 SASEGT. V lost 7 bases to trimming and J lost 8 bases, with 14 bases between them. The CDR3 consists of 12 residues. CDR3 protein: CASNAGFGGYTF. In DNA form, the CDR3 reads TGTGCCAGCAATGCGGGGTTTGGGGGCTACACCTTC.

This clonotype has only a few counts. This chain links TRBV12-3 or TRBV12-4 with TRBJ2-4, with no clear D. Trimming took off 5 bases at V and 2 bases at J, with 7 bases between the two ends. The length of the CDR3 is 13 residues. CDR3: CASSPATKNIQYF. For the CDR3, the DNA is TGTGCCAGCAGTCCAGCCACCAAAAACATTCAGTACTTC.

The chain carries TRBV12-3 or TRBV12-4 and TRBJ2-1; 8 bases are a match to TRBD2. The junction had 14 bases not matched to a gene; V was cut back by 2 bases and J by 5 bases. This CDR3 is 18 amino acids long. The CDR3 DNA sequence: TGTGCCAGCAGTTTAAGGATGGCGGGGGGCGGTTCGAACAATGAGCAGTTCTTC. Translated, it gives CASSLRMAGGGSNNEQFF.